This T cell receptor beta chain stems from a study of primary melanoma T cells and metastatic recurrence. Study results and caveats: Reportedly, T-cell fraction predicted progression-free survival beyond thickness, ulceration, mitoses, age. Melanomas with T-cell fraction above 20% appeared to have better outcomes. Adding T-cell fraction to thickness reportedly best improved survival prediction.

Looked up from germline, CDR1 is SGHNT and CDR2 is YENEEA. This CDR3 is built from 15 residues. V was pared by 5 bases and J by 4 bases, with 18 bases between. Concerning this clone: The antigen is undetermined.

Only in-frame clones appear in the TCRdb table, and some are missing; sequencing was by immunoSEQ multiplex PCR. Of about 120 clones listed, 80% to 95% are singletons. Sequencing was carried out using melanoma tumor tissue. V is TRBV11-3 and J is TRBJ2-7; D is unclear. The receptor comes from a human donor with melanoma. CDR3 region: CASSPAQGSSYEQYF. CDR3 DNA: TGTGCCAGCAGCCCCGCGCAAGGGTCTTCTTACGAGCAGTACTTC.